The 31 T cell receptor beta chains below come from one sample, sequenced in a study of identical twins (TCRdb year 2016). The method behind the library was 5' RACE. Sequencing relied on an Illumina HiSeq 2000. TCRdb redid the processing of the public reads, applying fastp at Q25 and MiXCR, and retained in-frame beta chains. Every CDR3 protein is listed once, alongside the most common genes and DNA of its rows. The sample yields 250,000 or so distinct CDR3 sequences; 9.5% to 15% were counted once. The top ten constitute about 4% of the sample. This sample also appeared in a second study, on yellow fever vaccine responses in identical twins.

Sample: memory (CD45RO+) T cells sorted from blood. The cell subset or site tag for this specimen amounts to: CD45RO+ enriched T cells. These receptors were taken from a woman younger than 30 in good health.

This clonotype has just a few counts. The chain carries TRBV20-1 and TRBJ2-3; 16 nucleotides align to TRBD2. V trimming: 5 bases; J trimming: 1 base; junction bases outside the gene matches: 6. The germline CDR1 and CDR2 sequences are DFQATT and SNEGSKA (reference sequence). This CDR3 is built from 17 residues. The CDR3 spells CSAAPGLAGGGTDTQYF. The CDR3 nucleotides are TGCAGTGCTGCTCCGGGACTAGCGGGAGGGGGCACAGATACGCAGTATTTT.

V is TRBV3-1 and J is TRBJ1-1, with no clear D. Germline loops: CDR1 LGHDT, CDR2 YNNKEL (reference sequence). Trimming cost V 3 bases and J 2 bases, with 4 bases left between them. CDR3 length: 12 amino acids. The CDR3 DNA follows: TGTGCCAGCAGCCAGACCAACACTGAAGCTTTCTTT. The encoded protein is CASSQTNTEAFF.

This chain uses TRBV7-2 with TRBJ2-1; no definite D call. V lost 1 base and J 5 bases, leaving 12 bases between the germline ends. CDR3 size: 15 residues. CDR1 is SGHTA, CDR2 FQGNSA, per germline. The CDR3 coding sequence is TGTGCCAGCAGCTTAGATGGCTTAACAAACAATGAGCAGTTCTTC. This translates into CASSLDGLTNNEQFF.

This clonotype occurred many times. This sequence joins TRBV10-3 and TRBJ2-7, with D possibly being TRBD2 (5 bases). The V end lost 6 bases, the J end lost 2 bases, and 11 bases lay between the germline ends. This CDR3 spans 13 amino acids. Germline V CDR1 and CDR2: ENHRY, SYGVKD. The CDR3 reads CAIRGTRAYEQYF. The DNA of the CDR3 is TGTGCCATCAGAGGCACTAGGGCCTACGAGCAGTACTTC.

This clonotype was observed many times. The V call is TRBV11-2, the J call TRBJ2-5; 9 bases are shared with TRBD1. CDR1 and CDR2 from the germline V gene are SGHAT and FQNNGV. The CDR3 totals 16 residues. The V and J ends lost 4 bases and 2 bases, in that order; junction bases with no gene match: 8. CDR3 nucleotide sequence: TGTGCCAGCAGCTCTTGGGGACAGGGAGGACAAGAGACCCAGTACTTC. Translation: CASSSWGQGGQETQYF.

This clonotype has only a few counts. The genes are TRBV12-3 or TRBV12-4 and TRBJ2-7; D may be TRBD1 (6 bases). This CDR3 spans 13 amino acids. V was cut by 7 bases and J by 2 bases, with 12 bases left in between. CDR3 sequence: CASTGTPAYEQYF. DNA of the CDR3: TGTGCCAGCACCGGGACACCCGCCTACGAGCAGTACTTC.

This clonotype occurred many times. The genes are TRBV18 and TRBJ2-5, with D hard to call. The CDR3 covers 13 residues. Per the germline V gene, CDR1 is KGHSH and CDR2 is LQKENI. The V gene lost 1 base and the J gene lost 1 base, with 4 bases spanning the gap. This chain's CDR3 is CASSPRIQETQYF. CDR3 coding DNA: TGTGCCAGCTCACCACGGATCCAAGAGACCCAGTACTTC.

To note about this clonotype: One base away lies a much larger clone, so this may be a sequencing read error. V is TRBV2 and J is TRBJ2-2; TRBD1 matches at 7 bases. In germline, CDR1 is SNHLY, CDR2 FYNNEI. The junction had 1 base not matched to a gene; V was cut back by 6 bases and J by 3 bases. There are 13 residues in the CDR3. The CDR3 DNA reads TGTGCCAGCAGAGACAGGGACACCGGGGAGCTGTTTTTT. It specifies CASRDRDTGELFF.

This clonotype was seen only a few times. Here the CDR3 reads CASRIRTYEQYF. The CDR3, as DNA: TGTGCCAGCAGGATTAGAACCTACGAGCAGTACTTC. The chain couples TRBV6-1 to TRBJ2-7; D uncertain. The germline V gene has CDR1 MNHNS and CDR2 SASEGT. The CDR3 totals 12 residues. The V end lost 6 bases, the J end lost 2 bases, and 8 bases lay between the germline ends.

V and J are TRBV7-3 and TRBJ2-7, with 10 bases fitting TRBD1. With V trimmed by 4 bases and J by 2 bases, 5 bases remained unmatched. This CDR3 contains 15 residues. Per germline, CDR1 SGHTA and CDR2 FQGTGA. CDR3 sequence reads: CASSSTGGVPYEQYF. The CDR3 DNA follows: TGTGCCAGCAGCTCGACAGGGGGCGTCCCCTACGAGCAGTACTTC.

This clonotype was picked up a small number of times. The chain recombines TRBV20-1 with TRBJ2-7; D is possibly TRBD2 (7 bases). V was shortened by 3 bases and J by 5 bases, with 17 bases between the two germline ends. Germline lookup yields CDR1 DFQATT and CDR2 SNEGSKA (reference sequence). CDR3 length: 14 amino acids. CDR3 in amino acids: CSARPGGRLDEQYF. The DNA of the CDR3 is TGCAGTGCTAGGCCCGGGGGGCGCTTGGACGAGCAGTACTTC.

This clonotype was seen only a few times. The CDR3 DNA sequence: TGTGCCAGCAAATTAGCGGGGGGGCCGGGGCCCACAGATACGCAGTATTTT. This gives the protein CASKLAGGPGPTDTQYF. The chain carries TRBV3-1 and TRBJ2-3; 11 bases are shared with TRBD2. Trimming at V came to 7 bases and at J to 2 bases, leaving 11 bases not matched to a gene. This CDR3 spans 17 amino acids. The germline V gene encodes CDR1 LGHDT and CDR2 YNNKEL (reference sequence).

On this clonotype itself: A junction boundary mismatches the germline segment, possibly from a read error. The chain links TRBV6-4 to TRBJ2-4, with 10 bases aligning to TRBD1. The length of the CDR3 is 19 residues. CDR1 MRHNA and CDR2 SNTAGT come from the germline V gene. The CDR3 nucleotides read TGTGCCAGCAGTCACTCCGGGACAGGGGTCGAATTAGCCAAAAACATTCAGTACTTC. Amino acids: CASSHSGTGVELAKNIQYF.

This chain joins TRBV4-3 and TRBJ2-7; TRBD1 matches 8 bases. The V and J ends lost 5 bases and 3 bases, in that order; junction bases with no gene match: 3. From germline, CDR1 is LGHNA and CDR2 YSLEER. The CDR3 spans 13 residues. CDR3 amino acids: CASSNGQGYEQYF. The CDR3 DNA is TGCGCCAGCAGCAATGGACAGGGCTACGAGCAGTACTTC.

CDR3 residues: CSVRDRTNEKLFF. CDR3 bases: TGCAGCGTTCGGGACAGAACTAATGAAAAACTGTTTTTT. The rearrangement links TRBV29-1 to TRBJ1-4, with 7 bases fitting TRBD1. There are 13 residues in the CDR3. V gave up 5 bases and J gave up 1 base; unmatched junction bases: 1. Germline-derived CDR1 and CDR2 are SQVTM and ANQGSEA.

The chain has TRBV20-1 and TRBJ1-5; D gene uncertain. Germline V CDR1 and CDR2: DFQATT, SNEGSKA (reference sequence). Trimming stripped 0 bases from V and 1 base from J, with 13 bases between. This CDR3 contains 16 residues. The CDR3 spells CSARDLTLGSNQPQHF. The DNA of the CDR3 is TGCAGTGCTAGAGATCTCACCTTGGGGAGCAATCAGCCCCAGCATTTT.

CDR3 in DNA: TGTGCCAGCGGCCGACCCTCCTACGAGCAGTACTTC. It translates to CASGRPSYEQYF. The gene calls are TRBV7-2 and TRBJ2-7; D is ambiguous. Germline-derived CDR1 and CDR2 are SGHTA and FQGNSA. The germline V and J ends were trimmed by 8 bases and 0 bases, with 8 bases remaining between them. This CDR3 comprises 12 residues.

The V and J genes are TRBV7-9 and TRBJ1-2; D remains ambiguous. Per the germline V gene, CDR1 is SEHNR and CDR2 is FQNEAQ (reference sequence). Trimming stripped 1 base from V and 7 bases from J, with 10 bases between. This CDR3 has 13 amino acids. The CDR3 DNA reads as TGTGCCAGCAGCTTAGACTCCGCAGCTGGCTACACCTTC. Its translation: CASSLDSAAGYTF.

With regard to this clonotype: A much larger clone is a single base away; this may be a read error. This chain connects TRBV5-1 to TRBJ2-3; no definite D call. The CDR3 covers 14 residues. Germline V lookup: CDR1 SGHRS, CDR2 YFSETQ. The CDR3 loop is CAISLGRHTDTQYF. CDR3 coding DNA: TGCGCCATCAGCTTGGGCAGACACACAGATACGCAGTATTTT. Complete variable domain (other parts from reference TRBV5-1 and TRBJ2-3): KAGVTQTPRYLIKTRGQQVTLSCSPISGHRSVSWYQQTPGQGLQFLFEYFSETQRNKGNFPGRFSGRQFSNSRSEMNVSTLELGDSALYLCAISLGRHTDTQYFGPGTRLTVL.

The table lists this clonotype with a few counts. The rearrangement links TRBV18 to TRBJ2-1, with TRBD1 as a possible D gene (5 bases). Germline CDR1 and CDR2: KGHSH and LQKENI. The CDR3 totals 13 residues. V gave up 3 bases and J gave up 9 bases, with 12 bases separating them. This CDR3 reads CASSPAQGGEQFF. Written as DNA, the CDR3 is TGTGCCAGCTCACCCGCCCAGGGTGGTGAGCAGTTCTTC.

This clonotype occurred a few times. CDR3 DNA: TGTGCCAGCAGTGAGGCCCCGTTGAGCAATCAGCCCCAGCATTTT. Translating gives CASSEAPLSNQPQHF. The V call is TRBV6-4, the J call TRBJ1-5; D uncertain. V was cut by 3 bases and J by 1 base, with 10 bases left in between. This CDR3 has 15 amino acids. Germline V gives CDR1 MRHNA, CDR2 SNTAGT.

The chain recombines TRBV4-1 with TRBJ2-3, with 7 bases aligning to TRBD2. V trimming: 5 bases; J trimming: 0 bases; junction bases outside the gene matches: 5. The CDR3 runs 15 residues. Germline V gives CDR1 MGHRA, CDR2 YSYEKL. CDR3 in amino acids: CASSREGRSTDTQYF. CDR3 nucleotides: TGCGCCAGCAGCAGGGAGGGCCGGAGCACAGATACGCAGTATTTT.

This clonotype was seen only a few times. J is TRBJ2-3 and V is TRBV6-4; TRBD2 agrees at 12 bases. CDR1 is MRHNA and CDR2 is SNTAGT in the germline V gene. The V segment lost 6 bases and the J segment 6 bases; nucleotides outside the gene matches: 4. This CDR3 is 14 amino acids long. CDR3 DNA: TGTGCCAGCAGCCGGACTAGCGGGGAGGATACGCAGTATTTT. Translation: CASSRTSGEDTQYF.

The chain is built from TRBV20-1 and TRBJ2-3; TRBD1 matches at 9 bases. The ends lost 2 bases at V and 4 bases at J; junction bases unmatched: 4. This CDR3 spans 14 amino acids. CDR1 DFQATT and CDR2 SNEGSKA come from the germline V gene (reference sequence). The DNA of the CDR3 is TGCAGTGCTAGACCCCGGACAGGGGCAGATACGCAGTATTTT. Protein sequence: CSARPRTGADTQYF.

The sample holds many counts of this clonotype. The V call is TRBV12-3 or TRBV12-4, the J call TRBJ2-3; D possibly matches TRBD1 or TRBD2 (6 bases each). The CDR3 has 14 amino acids. Trimming took 0 bases from V and 4 from J, leaving 8 bases between them. The CDR3, as DNA: TGTGCCAGCAGTTTAGCGGGGGGCGCAGATACGCAGTATTTT. Its translation is CASSLAGGADTQYF.

Of note for this clonotype: This clone may be a read error of a much larger clone one base away. The J gene is TRBJ2-5, the V gene TRBV5-1; D is possibly TRBD1 (6 bases). Between the trimmed V and J ends, which lost 1 base and 7 bases, there was a span of 11 bases. This CDR3 is 13 amino acids long. Per the germline V gene, CDR1 is SGHRS and CDR2 is YFSETQ. The CDR3 DNA reads as TGCGCCAGCAGCTTGTCCCCGACAGGGACCCAGTACTTC. Its protein product is CASSLSPTGTQYF.

This clonotype came up many times. This chain joins TRBV29-1 and TRBJ1-2; D may be TRBD1 (5 bases). The germline V gene encodes CDR1 SQVTM and CDR2 ANQGSEA. V gave up 4 bases and J gave up 5 bases, with 11 bases separating them. This CDR3 is built from 12 residues. The CDR3 sequence: CSVVGWTYGYTF. For the CDR3, the DNA is TGCAGCGTTGTGGGGTGGACATATGGCTACACCTTC.

This clonotype was recorded many times. The chain has TRBV12-3 or TRBV12-4 and TRBJ1-2, with 7 bases that match TRBD1. This CDR3 is built from 12 residues. V shed 4 bases and J 8 bases; nucleotides not matched to a gene: 4. The CDR3: CASSYTGEGYTF. For the CDR3, the DNA is TGTGCCAGCAGTTACACAGGGGAGGGCTACACCTTC.

This clonotype showed up just a few times. The V and J genes are TRBV6-1 and TRBJ1-2, with 8 bases matching TRBD1. Germline V gives CDR1 MNHNS, CDR2 SASEGT. The CDR3 totals 13 residues. Trimming removed 6 bases from V and 6 bases from J; junction bases left unmatched: 6. The CDR3 nucleotides are TGTGCCAGCAGGGACAGGGTAGGCAATGGCTACACCTTC. It is translated as CASRDRVGNGYTF.

The V gene is TRBV12-3 or TRBV12-4, the J gene TRBJ2-2; tentatively, D is TRBD1 (5 bases). This CDR3 comprises 14 residues. Trimming took off 5 bases at V and 9 bases at J, with 16 bases between the two ends. The CDR3 DNA reads as TGTGCCAGCAGTCCGGCTCAGGGTTTCAGGGAGCTGTTTTTT. Translated, it gives CASSPAQGFRELFF.

This clonotype was detected ten times or more. The chain carries TRBV4-3 and TRBJ2-1, with D unclear. From germline, CDR1 is LGHNA and CDR2 YSLEER. V lost 3 bases to trimming and J lost 1 base, with 10 bases between them. The CDR3 covers 15 residues. The CDR3 sequence is CASSHLRESYNEQFF. As DNA, the CDR3 is TGCGCCAGCAGCCACCTCAGAGAGTCCTACAATGAGCAGTTCTTC.